Below, one TCR beta chain is given with its context. This sample is part of a study of cytomegalovirus exposure and HLA in healthy donors. Vbeta (60) and Jbeta (13) primers were used in the PCR. Data came from immunoSEQ multiplex PCR; TCRdb stores just in-frame clones and leaves some out. The table includes about 130,000 clones, around 85% detected once. The sample comprised PBMCs. The sequence came from a woman aged 25 to 45 in good health and CMV-seropositive.

The CDR3 DNA follows: TGTGCCAGCAGCCCGGGACAGGGTCCCTACGAGCAGTACTTC. The encoded protein is CASSPGQGPYEQYF. The gene calls are TRBV5-6 and TRBJ2-7; 9 bases align to TRBD1. The V segment lost 4 bases and the J segment 2 bases; nucleotides outside the gene matches: 4. Germline-derived CDR1 and CDR2 are SGHDT and YYEEEE. CDR3 length: 14 amino acids.